This TCR beta chain was captured in a study of control samples from healthy donors and cancer patients. Sequencing was performed with immunoSEQ multiplex PCR; in TCRdb, only in-frame clones are kept and a portion is missing. Of over 150,000 clones listed, roughly 94% were seen once; the top ten hold around 1.3%. There are 13 residues in the CDR3. CDR1 is SEHNR, CDR2 FQNEAQ, per germline (reference sequence). Trimming removed 11 bases from V and 5 bases from J; junction bases left unmatched: 7. The sequenced sample consisted of blood. The V call is TRBV7-9, the J call TRBJ2-5; 11 bases match TRBD2. This receptor was obtained from a young woman in good health. This chain's CDR3 is CAGTSGFRETQYF. DNA for the CDR3: TGTGCCGGGACTAGCGGATTTCGGGAGACCCAGTACTTC.